The 16 T cell receptor beta chains given below trace back to one sample, sequenced in a study of blood T cell repertoires in COVID-19. Profiling relied on immunoSEQ multiplex PCR, and the TCRdb table lists in-frame clones only, not all of them. The table has over 110,000 clones, roughly 87% seen once. The sequenced material came from peripheral blood. The receptors here all came from a man aged 70-80 years with acute or convalescent COVID-19.

The gene calls are TRBV7-6 and TRBJ1-1; tentatively, D is TRBD1 (5 bases). V lost 3 bases and J 2 bases, leaving 10 bases between the germline ends. CDR1 is SGHVS, CDR2 FNYEAQ, per germline. The CDR3 is 14 amino acids. The CDR3 loop is CASSFTGDNTEAFF. The DNA for the CDR3 is TGTGCCAGCAGCTTTACAGGCGACAACACTGAAGCTTTCTTT. The full variable domain, its missing parts supplied by reference TRBV7-6 and TRBJ1-1, is GAGVSQSPRYKVTKRGQDVALRCDPISGHVSLYWYRQALGQGPEFLTYFNYEAQQDKSGLPNDRFSAERPEGSISTLTIQRTEQRDSAMYRCASSFTGDNTEAFFGQGTRLTVV.

This clone occurred once. The chain employs TRBV28 and TRBJ1-4; D unresolved. This CDR3 is 15 amino acids long. Germline V lookup: CDR1 MDHEN, CDR2 SYDVKM. Trimming cost V 6 bases and J 0 bases, with 11 bases left between them. CDR3 DNA: TGTGCCAGCAGACCATGGGCTGCAACTAATGAAAAACTGTTTTTT. Protein product: CASRPWAATNEKLFF.

The chain combines TRBV7-2 with TRBJ2-2, with D possibly matching TRBD2 (5 bases). The V and J ends lost 6 bases and 4 bases respectively, with 21 bases between them. The germline V gene has CDR1 SGHTA and CDR2 FQGNSA. CDR3 length equals 17 residues. The CDR3 DNA is TGTGCCAGCAGTCGAATGCAACCGGGCGCGGGCACCGGGGAGCTGTTTTTT. This encodes CASSRMQPGAGTGELFF. Variable domain in full (rest from reference TRBV7-2 and TRBJ2-2): GAGVSQSPSNKVTEKGKDVELRCDPISGHTALYWYRQSLGQGLEFLIYFQGNSAPDKSGLPSDRFSAERTGGSVSTLTIQRTQQEDSAVYLCASSRMQPGAGTGELFFGEGSRLTVL.

A word on this clone: An end of the junction differs from the germline gene, which may be a read error. The chain couples TRBV28 to TRBJ2-3; 7 positions match TRBD2. CDR1 is MDHEN, CDR2 SYDVKM, per germline. This CDR3 comprises 15 residues. CDR3 in DNA: TGTGCCAGCAGTTTACGACCGACTAGCAGAGATACGCAGTATTTT. Its translation is CASSLRPTSRDTQYF.

The V call is TRBV2, the J call TRBJ2-7; 8 bases match TRBD1. The CDR3 runs 12 residues. CDR1 is SNHLY, CDR2 FYNNEI, per germline. With V trimmed by 4 bases and J by 5 bases, 1 base remained unmatched. The CDR3 reads CASSADRDEQYF. The CDR3 DNA follows: TGTGCCAGCAGTGCGGACAGGGACGAGCAGTACTTC.

This rearrangement joins TRBV27 to TRBJ1-1, with 7 nucleotides matching TRBD1. Germline CDR1 is MNHEY and CDR2 is SMNVEV (reference sequence). Losses at the gene ends were 5 bases for V and 3 bases for J; bases not matched to a gene: 9. The CDR3 extends over 15 amino acids. The CDR3: CASSPRQGRDTEAFF. CDR3 DNA: TGTGCCAGCAGTCCCAGACAGGGACGGGACACTGAAGCTTTCTTT.

The chain carries TRBV19 and TRBJ2-5; D possibly corresponds to TRBD1 (5 bases). Germline CDR1 LNHDA, CDR2 SQIVND (reference sequence). Trimming removed 1 base from V and 1 base from J, with 10 bases in between. The CDR3 sequence is 15 residues long. As DNA, the CDR3 is TGTGCCAGTAGTATAGCAGCACAGGTCCAAGAGACCCAGTACTTC. It is translated as CASSIAAQVQETQYF.

This clone was detected only a few times. J is TRBJ1-2 and V is TRBV6-5, with 8 bases lining up with TRBD1. CDR3 length: 13 residues. CDR1 is MNHEY and CDR2 is SVGAGI in the germline V gene. V gave up 6 bases and J gave up 8 bases; unmatched junction bases: 8. CDR3 bases: TGTGCCAGCAGCGCGACAGGGGCGGAGGGCTACACCTTC. Its translation: CASSATGAEGYTF.

V and J are TRBV10-1 and TRBJ1-4; a possible D gene is TRBD1 (6 bases). CDR3 length: 16 amino acids. Germline CDR1 and CDR2: WNHNN and SYGVQD (reference sequence). Trimming cost V 0 bases and J 5 bases, with 13 bases left between them. As DNA, the CDR3 is TGCGCCAGCAGTGAGTCGGCGAAGAGGGGGAATGAAAAACTGTTTTTT. It codes for CASSESAKRGNEKLFF.

This sequence joins TRBV5-1 and TRBJ1-1; weak D call: TRBD1 (5 bases). CDR1 and CDR2 from the germline V gene are SGHRS and YFSETQ. The CDR3 is made up of 15 amino acids. V lost 3 bases, J lost 1 base, and 13 bases lay in between. Here the CDR3 reads CASSSLGLENTEAFF. CDR3 DNA: TGCGCCAGCAGCTCGCTGGGACTTGAGAACACTGAAGCTTTCTTT.

This clone occurred once. The chain combines TRBV30 with TRBJ2-1; 8 nucleotides agree with TRBD2. This CDR3 is built from 10 residues. Germline CDR1 reads GTSNPN; CDR2 reads SVGIG (reference sequence). V gave up 6 bases and J gave up 9 bases; unmatched junction bases: 1. CDR3 protein: CACLAGEQFF. The CDR3 DNA reads as TGTGCCTGCCTAGCGGGTGAGCAGTTCTTC.

V is TRBV19 and J is TRBJ2-1; 7 bases are a match to TRBD2. Germline CDR1 is LNHDA and CDR2 is SQIVND (reference sequence). This CDR3 has 16 amino acids. The trim removed 0 bases at V and 9 bases at J, leaving 11 bases unmatched. The CDR3 DNA is TGTGCCAGTAGTATAGATCTACGGGAGGCCGGAGGTGAGCAGTTCTTC. Protein: CASSIDLREAGGEQFF. The full variable domain, its missing parts supplied by reference TRBV19 and TRBJ2-1, is DGGITQSPKYLFRKEGQNVTLSCEQNLNHDAMYWYRQDPGQGLRLIYYSQIVNDFQKGDIAEGYSVSREKKESFPLTVTSAQKNPTAFYLCASSIDLREAGGEQFFGPGTRLTVL.

Written as DNA, the CDR3 is TGCGCCAGCAGAGAGCAGGGCTCGAAATCTGGAAACACCATATATTTT. Encoded protein: CASREQGSKSGNTIYF. V usage is TRBV4-1 and J usage is TRBJ1-3, with a weak D call TRBD1 (5 bases). The CDR3 is 16 amino acids. The V end lost 6 bases, the J end lost 1 base, and 16 bases lay between the germline ends. CDR1 is MGHRA, CDR2 YSYEKL, per germline.

The CDR3 DNA sequence: TGTGCCTGGAGTGTACAGGGGAATCAGCCCCAGCATTTT. It translates to CAWSVQGNQPQHF. This rearrangement joins TRBV30 to TRBJ1-5; 7 bases align to TRBD1. V lost 0 bases and J lost 4; bases outside the gene matches: 0. The CDR3 consists of 13 residues. CDR1 and CDR2 from the germline V gene are GTSNPN and SVGIG (reference sequence).

This chain links TRBV19 with TRBJ2-1, with TRBD2 matching over 11 bases. Germline CDR1 and CDR2: LNHDA and SQIVND (reference sequence). V lost 5 bases to trimming and J lost 4 bases; unmatched junction nucleotides: 13. This CDR3 contains 18 residues. CDR3 bases: TGTGCCAGTAGTCGCCGGAATCCTAGCGGGGGGTTTTACAATGAGCAGTTCTTC. Translated: CASSRRNPSGGFYNEQFF.

The rearrangement links TRBV10-3 to TRBJ2-4, with 7 bases identical to TRBD1. CDR1 and CDR2 from the germline V gene are ENHRY and SYGVKD. The CDR3 spans 14 residues. J was trimmed by 5 bases and V by 4 bases; bases with no gene match: 5. Here the CDR3 DNA reads TGTGCCATCAGTGCCCCCGGGACAGAAAACATTCAGTACTTC. Translation: CAISAPGTENIQYF.